This T cell receptor (beta chain) emerged from a study of blood T cell repertoires in COVID-19 (dated by TCRdb to 2020 to 2021). For the wider study: The collaborator samples originated in the United States, Italy and Spain and spanned the acute and convalescent phases of COVID-19. The material from the prospective study consisted of cDNA or gDNA derived from T cells, B-cell-depleted T cells, or PBMCs. Subjects who had been exposed to COVID-19, were actively infected with it, or had recovered from it provided the deeply sampled blood TCRbeta repertoires that made up the dataset. The repertoires were made available in a free public database intended to serve as a resource for research on the immune response to SARS-CoV-2. The samples were drawn from the first 160 participants of the ongoing ImmuneRACE study and from under 1,500 subjects provided by 6 global collaborators. The sample metadata nearly always contained a de-identified subject ID, COVID-19 status, age in years and sex. Where available, HLA class I and class II types were taken from metadata supplied by the sample provider and were not determined by assay-based typing. Overall study outcomes, separate from this receptor: How much clinical and demographic metadata was included differed by source and by participant, and the metadata was provided uncurated.

The immunoSEQ Assay, a bias-controlled multiplex PCR, was used to amplify TCRbeta CDR3 regions from genomic DNA. As for the original processing: Within the assay, amplification of reference gene primers was used to estimate how many nucleated cells each sample contained. Sequence reads were collapsed and filtered to measure the absolute abundance of every unique TCRbeta CDR3 rearrangement. For each sample, productive Simpson clonality was calculated as the square root of Simpson's diversity index across productive rearrangements. Entries here come from immuneACCESS through TCRdb and include only in-frame sequences with V and J called. Some clones fail to appear in such tables; in the studies checked, an unresolved V gene covers under half of the shortfall, and the cause of the remainder is unknown. V and J calls and clone size are copied from that table; D and trimming were computed from the DNA. The sample table shows about 500,000 clones, and 85% to 90% are seen once. In total, the top ten clones hold 7.8% of the sample.

This clone was found a few times. The antigen this receptor binds is unknown. Per-nucleotide qualities are absent, and no much larger clonotype sits a single base away. One collaborating source in Seattle enrolled patients while the patients were actively infected and followed the patients over time throughout the course of disease. The collaborating institutions used their own protocols to collect whole blood in K2EDTA tubes. For TCRbeta analysis, collaborator samples were shipped as frozen whole blood, as isolated PBMCs, or as DNA extracted from either sample type. V is cut back by 8 bases and J by 7 bases, with 11 bases in the junction unmatched. CDR1 LNHDA and CDR2 SQIVND are derived from the germline V gene (reference sequence). Counted from cysteine to phenylalanine, this CDR3 has 14 amino acids. Only the CDR3 DNA stays, 42 bases, in frame from base 1.

Here the chain combines TRBV19 and TRBJ1-5; 7 nucleotides in the junction match TRBD1. This TCR was recovered from a woman aged 45-59 years with COVID-19, enrolled during active disease. The source material was peripheral blood. The CDR3 in this case is CASGSDRDGQPQHF. DNA sequence: TGTGCCAGTGGTTCAGACAGGGATGGGCAGCCCCAGCATTTT. The CDR3, completed at both ends by the reference TRBV19 and TRBJ1-5 genes, gives the full variable domain DGGITQSPKYLFRKEGQNVTLSCEQNLNHDAMYWYRQDPGQGLRLIYYSQIVNDFQKGDIAEGYSVSREKKESFPLTVTSAQKNPTAFYLCASGSDRDGQPQHFGDGTRLSIL.